The 18 T cell receptor beta chains in this list originate from one sample, sequenced in a study of blood T cell repertoires in COVID-19. The repertoire was sequenced with immunoSEQ multiplex PCR; TCRdb's copy has only in-frame clones and lacks some. Altogether 80,000 or so clones are present, around nine tenths being singletons, with the ten largest covering about 1.9%. Sequencing input: peripheral blood. Every receptor here comes from a woman aged 60-75 years with acute or convalescent COVID-19.

The rearrangement joins TRBV5-1 to TRBJ2-7; 8 bases align to TRBD1. The CDR3 covers 13 residues. Germline CDR1 is SGHRS and CDR2 is YFSETQ. V shed 0 bases and J 5 bases; nucleotides not matched to a gene: 1. CDR3 sequence reads: CASSLAGGDEQYF. The DNA of the CDR3 is TGCGCCAGCAGCTTGGCAGGGGGCGACGAGCAGTACTTC.

In nucleotides, the CDR3 is TGTGCCAGCAGCTCGAGACAACAGGGCGCTGAAGCTTTCTTT. Its protein is CASSSRQQGAEAFF. V usage is TRBV7-2 and J usage is TRBJ1-1, with TRBD1 as a possible D gene (6 bases). V lost 4 bases and J 6 bases, leaving 15 bases between the germline ends. This CDR3 is built from 14 residues. Germline-derived CDR1 and CDR2 are SGHTA and FQGNSA. The complete variable domain, with remaining parts taken from reference TRBV7-2 and TRBJ1-1, reads GAGVSQSPSNKVTEKGKDVELRCDPISGHTALYWYRQSLGQGLEFLIYFQGNSAPDKSGLPSDRFSAERTGGSVSTLTIQRTQQEDSAVYLCASSSRQQGAEAFFGQGTRLTVV.

This clone was seen only once. The CDR3 reads CASSKGDRGDTGELFF. The CDR3 DNA sequence: TGTGCCAGCAGCAAAGGCGACAGGGGTGACACCGGGGAGCTGTTTTTT. The chain couples TRBV21-1 to TRBJ2-2; the table's TRBD1 call for D was not verified on the DNA. TRBV21-1 represents a pseudogene. This CDR3 region has 16 residues.

The chain combines TRBV7-2 with TRBJ1-2; D not resolved. CDR1 SGHTA and CDR2 FQGNSA come from the germline V gene. This CDR3 region has 15 residues. V was trimmed by 4 bases and J by 5 bases, leaving 17 bases between them. This chain's CDR3 is CASSSTNLGEYGYTF. In DNA, the CDR3 is TGTGCCAGCAGCTCAACAAACCTCGGAGAGTATGGCTACACCTTC. Full variable domain (remainder filled in from reference TRBV7-2 and TRBJ1-2): GAGVSQSPSNKVTEKGKDVELRCDPISGHTALYWYRQSLGQGLEFLIYFQGNSAPDKSGLPSDRFSAERTGGSVSTLTIQRTQQEDSAVYLCASSSTNLGEYGYTFGSGTRLTVV.

This chain uses TRBV29-1 with TRBJ1-1; no definite D call. CDR1 and CDR2 from the germline V gene are SQVTM and ANQGSEA. The CDR3 has 12 residues. V was shortened by 2 bases and J by 6 bases, with 10 bases between the two germline ends. DNA for the CDR3: TGCAGCGTTGAAAAAGGTAGCGCTGAAGCTTTCTTT. Residues: CSVEKGSAEAFF.

The CDR3 region has the DNA TGTGCCAGCAACCCGACGCGGGCCTACCAAGAGACCCAGTACTTC. This codes for CASNPTRAYQETQYF. The chain carries TRBV6-5 and TRBJ2-5, with D possibly matching TRBD2 (5 bases). CDR1 MNHEY and CDR2 SVGAGI come from the germline V gene. The V end lost 7 bases, the J end lost 0 bases, and 15 bases lay between the germline ends. The CDR3 consists of 15 residues.

The chain links TRBV5-1 to TRBJ2-7; D is perhaps TRBD1 (6 bases). The CDR3 is made up of 15 amino acids. Trimming left V 4 bases short and J 2 bases short, with 16 bases between. Per germline, CDR1 SGHRS and CDR2 YFSETQ. For the CDR3, the DNA is TGCGCCAGCAGCCCTCAAACCGGGGACACCTACGAGCAGTACTTC. Translating gives CASSPQTGDTYEQYF.

V and J are TRBV7-8 and TRBJ1-5, with TRBD1 identical over 10 bases. Trimming at V came to 3 bases and at J to 3 bases, leaving 5 bases not matched to a gene. Germline CDR1 reads SGHVS; CDR2 reads FQNEAQ. The CDR3 runs 16 residues. This CDR3 is CASSFLGTGDNQPQHF. CDR3 bases: TGTGCCAGCAGCTTCCTAGGGACAGGGGACAATCAGCCCCAGCATTTT.

The rearrangement links TRBV6-2 or TRBV6-3 to TRBJ1-5, with 8 bases that match TRBD1. Germline V gene sequence: CDR1 MNHEY, CDR2 SVGEGT. J gave up 3 bases and V 1 base, and 11 bases lay outside the gene matches. This CDR3 region has 18 residues. CDR3 amino acids: CASSYYQTGTGYNQPQHF. The CDR3 bases are TGTGCCAGCAGTTACTATCAAACCGGGACAGGATACAATCAGCCCCAGCATTTT.

V gene TRBV18 combines with J gene TRBJ2-1, with 9 bases matching TRBD1. Per germline, CDR1 KGHSH and CDR2 LQKENI. This CDR3 comprises 16 residues. The ends lost 0 bases at V and 8 bases at J; junction bases unmatched: 8. The CDR3 DNA sequence: TGTGCCAGCTCACCACCCGGGACAGGGAAGTTCGATGAGCAGTTCTTC. Translating it yields CASSPPGTGKFDEQFF.

CDR3 residues: CASRLGTSGAYEQYF. In DNA form, the CDR3 reads TGTGCCAGCAGACTCGGGACTAGCGGAGCCTACGAGCAGTACTTC. The rearrangement joins TRBV6-5 to TRBJ2-7; 11 bases align to TRBD2. The V gene's germline CDR1 is MNHEY and CDR2 SVGAGI. This CDR3 comprises 15 residues. J lost 2 bases, V lost 6 bases, and 6 bases had no gene match.

This clone has a handful of counts. Additional DNA sequences in this sample encode the identical CDR3. This chain joins TRBV6-5 and TRBJ2-5, with 7 bases matching TRBD1. With V trimmed by 6 bases and J by 2 bases, 3 bases remained unmatched. There are 13 residues in the CDR3. The germline V gene encodes CDR1 MNHEY and CDR2 SVGAGI. The CDR3 bases are TGTGCCAGCAGCCGGGACAGACAAGAGACCCAGTACTTC. Translation: CASSRDRQETQYF.

The chain combines TRBV7-3 with TRBJ2-3, with TRBD2 identical over 12 bases. This CDR3 comprises 18 residues. V trimming: 2 bases; J trimming: 1 base; junction bases outside the gene matches: 7. The germline V gene has CDR1 SGHTA and CDR2 FQGTGA. The CDR3 spells CASSLGRLAGARTDTQYF. The CDR3, as DNA: TGTGCCAGCAGCTTAGGGCGACTAGCGGGGGCCCGCACAGATACGCAGTATTTT.

J is TRBJ2-7 and V is TRBV7-2, with a weak D call TRBD1 (6 bases). CDR1 and CDR2 (germline): SGHTA, FQGNSA. The CDR3 totals 13 residues. Deletions cut 3 bases from V and 3 bases from J, with 9 bases between. The CDR3 DNA sequence: TGTGCCAGCAGCTTTGGACAGTACTACGAGCAGTACTTC. As protein: CASSFGQYYEQYF.

In the case of this clone: The junction departs from the called germline gene at one end, perhaps through a read error. The V gene is TRBV19, the J gene TRBJ2-7; 7 bases are a match to TRBD1. CDR1 and CDR2 (germline): LNHDA, SQIVND (reference sequence). The CDR3 consists of 14 residues. The CDR3 is CANSIHQGVYEQYF. The CDR3 DNA reads TGTGCCAATAGTATTCACCAGGGGGTATACGAGCAGTACTTC.

CDR3 coding DNA: TGTGCCAGCAGCCAAGATCCCGGACAGGGGGATCAGCCCCAGCATTTT. Protein sequence: CASSQDPGQGDQPQHF. V is TRBV3-1 (or the pseudogene TRBV3-2) and J is TRBJ1-5, with 10 nucleotides matching TRBD1. This CDR3 is built from 16 residues. The V and J ends lost 0 bases and 5 bases, in that order; junction bases with no gene match: 4. Germline values: CDR1 LGHDT, CDR2 YNNKEL (reference sequence).

The chain links TRBV19 to TRBJ1-2, with 10 nucleotides matching TRBD1. J lost 7 bases, V lost 7 bases, and 6 bases had no gene match. Germline V gene lookup returns CDR1 LNHDA and CDR2 SQIVND (reference sequence). This CDR3 spans 13 amino acids. CDR3 residues: CASTSDRGFGYTF. CDR3 DNA: TGTGCCAGTACCTCGGACAGGGGGTTTGGCTACACCTTC. The complete variable domain, with remaining parts taken from reference TRBV19 and TRBJ1-2, reads DGGITQSPKYLFRKEGQNVTLSCEQNLNHDAMYWYRQDPGQGLRLIYYSQIVNDFQKGDIAEGYSVSREKKESFPLTVTSAQKNPTAFYLCASTSDRGFGYTFGSGTRLTVV.

The chain employs TRBV5-1 and TRBJ1-6; a weak D match, TRBD1 (5 bases). The CDR3 length is 14 residues. The germline V and J ends were trimmed by 7 bases and 8 bases, with 16 bases remaining between them. Germline-derived CDR1 and CDR2 are SGHRS and YFSETQ. CDR3 sequence: CASRSRAGDSPLHF. For the CDR3, the DNA is TGCGCCAGCCGCTCCCGGGCGGGGGATTCACCCCTCCACTTT.